The 25 T cell receptor beta chains below all came from one sample that was sequenced in a study of blood T cell repertoires in COVID-19. The assay was immunoSEQ multiplex PCR, and TCRdb's table has in-frame clones only and misses some. The sample has around 500,000 clones, over 75% seen once. The sample consisted of PBMCs or T cells enriched from blood (not recorded which). The receptors derive from a woman in her forties who had recovered from COVID-19.

The chain joins TRBV3-1 (or the pseudogene TRBV3-2) to TRBJ1-1; D not resolved. CDR1 and CDR2 from the germline V gene are LGHDT and YNNKEL (reference sequence). The CDR3 runs 14 residues. V was clipped by 1 base and J by 5 bases, with 11 bases between them. CDR3 bases: TGTGCCAGCAGCCAAGGAGGCGTTTGGACTGAAGCTTTCTTT. It encodes CASSQGGVWTEAFF.

On this clone itself: This sample also contains other DNA sequences that code for the same CDR3. The chain uses TRBV27 and TRBJ1-2; tentatively, D is TRBD1 (6 bases). Germline CDR1 MNHEY, CDR2 SMNVEV (reference sequence). The CDR3 has 12 residues. Trimming took 2 bases from V and 8 from J, leaving 9 bases between them. The CDR3 loop reads CASSLAGDGYTF. In nucleotides, the CDR3 is TGTGCCAGCAGTTTAGCAGGGGACGGCTACACCTTC.

The chain is built from TRBV18 and TRBJ1-5; D might be TRBD1 (6 bases). CDR1 KGHSH and CDR2 LQKENI come from the germline V gene. This CDR3 contains 14 residues. V dropped 5 bases and J dropped 1 base, with 9 bases sitting between them. The CDR3 coding sequence is TGTGCCAGCTCAAATCAGGGGAGCAATCAGCCCCAGCATTTT. It translates to CASSNQGSNQPQHF.

This clone was counted only a few times. The chain uses TRBV6-5 and TRBJ2-2; TRBD2 matches at 7 bases. This CDR3 spans 15 amino acids. Per the germline V gene, CDR1 is MNHEY and CDR2 is SVGAGI. Unmatched junction bases numbered 7, after V lost 8 bases and J lost 1 base. For the CDR3, the DNA is TGTGCCAGCGGGAGGGACTACGTGAACACCGGGGAGCTGTTTTTT. As protein: CASGRDYVNTGELFF.

The rearrangement uses TRBV15 and TRBJ1-5, with a tentative D call TRBD1 (5 bases). The CDR3 runs 16 residues. Germline values: CDR1 LNHNV, CDR2 YYDKDF (reference sequence). Trimming removed 3 bases at V and 3 bases at J, with 15 bases between. The CDR3 DNA follows: TGTGCCACCAGCAGTACATCGACAGCCATCAATCAGCCCCAGCATTTT. Translating it yields CATSSTSTAINQPQHF.

The V gene is TRBV7-2, the J gene TRBJ1-1; D possibly corresponds to TRBD1 (5 bases). Trimming shortened V by 0 bases and J by 7 bases, and 9 bases separated the two germline ends. The V gene's germline CDR1 is SGHTA and CDR2 FQGNSA. The CDR3 length is 13 residues. CDR3 sequence: CASSLARGGEAFF. CDR3 in DNA: TGTGCCAGCAGCTTAGCGAGGGGAGGTGAAGCTTTCTTT.

The CDR3: CATSGYGGELFF. The DNA for the CDR3 is TGTGCCACCTCGGGGTATGGCGGGGAGCTGTTTTTT. The V and J genes are TRBV24-1 and TRBJ2-2; possible D gene TRBD2, 5 bases. Trimming removed 9 bases from V and 7 bases from J, with 11 bases in between. From germline, CDR1 is KGHDR and CDR2 SFDVKD. This CDR3 has 12 residues.

The rearrangement uses TRBV7-9 and TRBJ2-6; D unresolved. CDR3 length: 16 amino acids. Trimming took off 4 bases at V and 4 bases at J, with 14 bases between the two ends. Germline values: CDR1 SEHNR, CDR2 FQNEAQ (reference sequence). The CDR3 coding sequence is TGTGCCAGCAGCTCGACTCCTCCGGAGGGGGCCAACGTCCTGACTTTC. Its translation: CASSSTPPEGANVLTF.

This chain uses TRBV2 with TRBJ1-4; D call uncertain. The CDR3 sequence is 14 residues long. Trimming removed 3 bases from V and 7 bases from J, with 12 bases in between. Germline-derived CDR1 and CDR2 are SNHLY and FYNNEI. The CDR3 region has the DNA TGTGCCAGCAGTGAGGAGGGTTACGGTGAAAAACTGTTTTTT. Protein: CASSEEGYGEKLFF.

This clone was observed a handful of times. V is TRBV18 and J is TRBJ1-4; a possible D gene is TRBD1 (6 bases). This CDR3 region has 15 residues. Germline V gene data show CDR1 as KGHSH and CDR2 as LQKENI. The germline V and J ends were trimmed by 1 base and 8 bases, with 14 bases remaining between them. The CDR3 loop reads CASSPRTANREKLFF. CDR3 sequence (DNA): TGTGCCAGCTCACCACGGACAGCAAATAGGGAAAAACTGTTTTTT.

The chain links TRBV7-2 to TRBJ2-5; 8 nucleotides align to TRBD1. The J segment lost 5 bases and the V segment lost 4 bases, leaving 9 bases of the junction unmatched. The germline V gene has CDR1 SGHTA and CDR2 FQGNSA. The CDR3 consists of 15 residues. In nucleotides, the CDR3 is TGTGCCAGCAGCTCCCTCGGACAGGGTAGGGAGACCCAGTACTTC. This codes for CASSSLGQGRETQYF.

This chain uses TRBV4-3 with TRBJ2-1; 9 bases line up with TRBD1. CDR1 and CDR2 from the germline V gene are LGHNA and YSLEER. This CDR3 region has 15 residues. V lost 4 bases to trimming and J lost 8 bases; unmatched junction nucleotides: 9. The CDR3 region has the DNA TGCGCCAGCAGCCGGTACAGGGGGCCTATTGATGAGCAGTTCTTC. It yields the protein CASSRYRGPIDEQFF.

This clone showed up just a few times. The chain is built from TRBV5-4 and TRBJ2-3; the match to TRBD2 covers 8 bases. The CDR3 is made up of 16 amino acids. Germline lookup yields CDR1 SGHNT and CDR2 YYREEE (reference sequence). V was pared by 4 bases and J by 5 bases, with 12 bases of the junction left unmatched. The DNA of the CDR3 is TGTGCCAGCAGCCGAACCAGCGGGAGTGGGCAAGATACGCAGTATTTT. Translated: CASSRTSGSGQDTQYF.

This clone was seen just once. The V call is TRBV5-1, the J call TRBJ2-5, with 7 bases matching TRBD1. V was pared by 0 bases and J by 4 bases, with 15 bases of the junction left unmatched. The length of the CDR3 is 18 residues. The V gene's germline CDR1 is SGHRS and CDR2 YFSETQ. The CDR3 nucleotides read TGCGCCAGCAGCTTGGCCGGGACAGCCCGGTTGGGCCGAGAGACCCAGTACTTC. As protein: CASSLAGTARLGRETQYF. Drawing the rest from reference TRBV5-1 and TRBJ2-5, the complete variable domain is KAGVTQTPRYLIKTRGQQVTLSCSPISGHRSVSWYQQTPGQGLQFLFEYFSETQRNKGNFPGRFSGRQFSNSRSEMNVSTLELGDSALYLCASSLAGTARLGRETQYFGPGTRLLVL.

The gene calls are TRBV7-2 and TRBJ2-7; possible D gene TRBD2, 6 bases. The CDR3 spans 13 residues. The germline V and J ends were trimmed by 6 bases and 4 bases, with 13 bases remaining between them. CDR1 SGHTA and CDR2 FQGNSA come from the germline V gene. CDR3: CASRGEVKYEQYF. The CDR3 region has the DNA TGTGCCAGCAGGGGGGAGGTAAAATACGAGCAGTACTTC.

The V call is TRBV27, the J call TRBJ1-4; D gene ambiguous. V was cut by 2 bases and J by 4 bases, with 14 bases left in between. Germline loops: CDR1 MNHEY, CDR2 SMNVEV (reference sequence). This CDR3 has 16 residues. Here the CDR3 DNA reads TGTGCCAGCAGTTTAGGGCAGCCGGCATTTAATGAAAAACTGTTTTTT. Protein product: CASSLGQPAFNEKLFF.

The V call is TRBV11-3, the J call TRBJ2-3, with 8 bases fitting TRBD2. Unmatched junction bases numbered 6, after V lost 2 bases and J lost 5 bases. There are 15 residues in the CDR3. CDR1 SGHNT and CDR2 YENEEA come from the germline V gene. CDR3 amino acids: CASSLNGRAGDTQYF. CDR3 nucleotide sequence: TGTGCCAGCAGCTTAAACGGGAGGGCCGGAGATACGCAGTATTTT.

The chain employs TRBV10-1 and TRBJ1-1, with no clear D. The ends were cut back, 5 bases at V and 3 bases at J, with 10 bases in the middle. This CDR3 comprises 13 residues. In germline, CDR1 is WNHNN, CDR2 SYGVQD (reference sequence). The CDR3 region has the DNA TGCGCCAGCAGTCTAAACAGTTACACTGAAGCTTTCTTT. Amino acid sequence: CASSLNSYTEAFF.

The CDR3 nucleotides are TGTGCCAGCAGCGCAGCGGGAGGGCCGTACAATGAGCAGTTCTTC. It translates to CASSAAGGPYNEQFF. V is TRBV9 and J is TRBJ2-1, with TRBD2 matching 10 bases. Per germline, CDR1 SGDLS and CDR2 YYNGEE. The CDR3 runs 15 residues. Losses at the gene ends were 3 bases for V and 4 bases for J; bases not matched to a gene: 4. Full variable domain (rest looked up from reference TRBV9 and TRBJ2-1): DSGVTQTPKHLITATGQRVTLRCSPRSGDLSVYWYQQSLDQGLQFLIQYYNGEERAKGNILERFSAQQFPDLHSELNLSSLELGDSALYFCASSAAGGPYNEQFFGPGTRLTVL.

V is TRBV15 and J is TRBJ1-5; no reliable D call. The CDR3 runs 14 residues. CDR1 and CDR2 (germline): LNHNV, YYDKDF (reference sequence). The V and J ends lost 5 bases and 3 bases respectively, with 11 bases between them. The CDR3 DNA follows: TGTGCCACCAGCCACCCAGGTCTCAATCAGCCCCAGCATTTT. Amino acids: CATSHPGLNQPQHF.

This clone occurred a few times. V is TRBV6-5 and J is TRBJ1-1; D not resolved. V was shortened by 0 bases and J by 5 bases, with 10 bases between the two germline ends. The CDR3 covers 14 residues. Germline values: CDR1 MNHEY, CDR2 SVGAGI. The CDR3 region is CASSYSTRVTEAFF. The DNA for the CDR3 is TGTGCCAGCAGTTACTCAACCCGGGTAACTGAAGCTTTCTTT.

The rearrangement joins TRBV23-1 to TRBJ2-1, with D possibly TRBD1 on 5 matching bases. TRBV23-1 is marked as an open reading frame, function uncertain. The CDR3 loop spans 16 amino acids. V was cut by 7 bases and J by 3 bases, with 19 bases left in between. The CDR3 sequence is CASISRSKGRYNEQFF. The CDR3 DNA sequence: TGCGCCAGCATTTCCCGGTCGAAGGGGCGCTACAATGAGCAGTTCTTC.

The chain employs TRBV5-6 and TRBJ1-1, with D perhaps TRBD1 (5 bases). Germline V gene lookup returns CDR1 SGHDT and CDR2 YYEEEE. The V end lost 4 bases, the J end lost 2 bases, and 15 bases lay between the germline ends. The CDR3 runs to 15 residues. CDR3 DNA: TGTGCCAGCAGCCTACCGCAGGGCTCTAACACTGAAGCTTTCTTT. Protein product: CASSLPQGSNTEAFF.

The rearrangement joins TRBV18 to TRBJ1-5; 7 positions agree with TRBD1. The CDR3 runs 14 residues. With 5 bases clipped from V and 6 bases from J, the junction kept 7 bases outside the gene matches. From germline, CDR1 is KGHSH and CDR2 LQKENI. The CDR3 bases are TGTGCCAGCTCATCAGGGGGGCCAAGTCAGCCCCAGCATTTT. It specifies CASSSGGPSQPQHF.

The J gene is TRBJ2-1, the V gene TRBV11-2; D unclear. V lost 1 base and J lost 8, with 12 bases in between. The CDR3 loop spans 14 amino acids. In germline, CDR1 is SGHAT, CDR2 FQNNGV. The CDR3 DNA reads as TGTGCCAGCAGCTTAGGTAGGCTAGAGGATGAGCAGTTCTTC. Encoded protein: CASSLGRLEDEQFF.